A single sample is the source of the 22 T cell receptor beta chains below, sequenced in a study of early T cells in non-severe SARS-CoV-2 infection. TCRdb recomputed calls from the 5' RACE reads with MiXCR, one row per CDR3 protein. The sample holds more than 25,000 distinct CDR3 sequences, 4.6% seen once. The specimen was whole blood. The receptor source for this set is an adult who was a healthcare worker with PCR-confirmed SARS-CoV-2 infection or an uninfected control (not recorded which).

This chain links TRBV20-1 with TRBJ2-4, with D maybe TRBD1 (5 bases). The V end was cut by 4 bases, the J end by 6 bases, with 22 bases between. The CDR3 has 16 amino acids. Germline assignment: CDR1 DFQATT and CDR2 SNEGSKA (reference sequence). CDR3 bases: TGCAGTGCTACACCCGGCCTTCTCGGGCAGGGAAACATTCAGTACTTC. It is translated as CSATPGLLGQGNIQYF.

This clonotype has at least ten counts. This chain connects TRBV7-2 to TRBJ2-1; 7 bases are shared with TRBD1. The CDR3 spans 15 residues. V dropped 1 base and J dropped 7; count of bases not matched to a gene: 7. Germline V gene sequence: CDR1 SGHTA, CDR2 FQGNSA. The DNA of the CDR3 is TGTGCCAGCAGCTTAGAATCCCCCAGGGGGAATGAGCAGTTCTTC. Translating it yields CASSLESPRGNEQFF.

The rearrangement joins TRBV10-2 to TRBJ1-1; D remains ambiguous. The V end lost 3 bases, the J end lost 3 bases, and 5 bases lay between the germline ends. Germline V gives CDR1 WSHSY, CDR2 SAAADI. The CDR3 length is 12 residues. CDR3 in DNA: TGCGCCAGCAGTGAAGAATACACTGAAGCTTTCTTT. Its translation is CASSEEYTEAFF.

This clonotype was seen at least ten times. V gene TRBV5-1 combines with J gene TRBJ2-1, with D perhaps given as TRBD1 or TRBD2 (5 bases each). Looked up from germline, CDR1 is SGHRS and CDR2 is YFSETQ. This CDR3 is 15 amino acids long. V dropped 5 bases and J dropped 3 bases, with 15 bases sitting between them. The CDR3 spells CASRGTIGIYNEQFF. Here the CDR3 DNA reads TGCGCCAGCAGAGGGACCATAGGGATCTACAATGAGCAGTTCTTC.

This clonotype was counted ten times or more. The chain links TRBV4-1 to TRBJ2-1, with 8 bases that match TRBD1. Germline V gives CDR1 MGHRA, CDR2 YSYEKL. This CDR3 region has 15 residues. With 1 base clipped from V and 7 bases from J, the junction kept 6 bases outside the gene matches. This CDR3 reads CASSQAQGAGNEQFF. Here the CDR3 DNA reads TGCGCCAGCAGCCAAGCCCAGGGGGCAGGGAATGAGCAGTTCTTC.

The chain recombines TRBV7-2 with TRBJ2-3; no definite D call. CDR3 size: 14 residues. V dropped 1 base and J dropped 4 bases, with 9 bases sitting between them. Germline CDR1 reads SGHTA; CDR2 reads FQGNSA. CDR3 loop: CASSLGLLADTQYF. The CDR3 bases are TGTGCCAGCAGCTTAGGGCTCTTGGCAGATACGCAGTATTTT.

This clonotype came up many times. The chain carries TRBV3-1 and TRBJ1-4; 7 bases agree with TRBD1. Germline V lookup: CDR1 LGHDT, CDR2 YNNKEL (reference sequence). V lost 3 bases, J lost 4 bases, and 11 bases stayed unmatched. This CDR3 contains 17 residues. CDR3 loop: CASSHARQGQINEKLFF. For the CDR3, the DNA is TGTGCCAGCAGCCACGCCCGACAGGGACAGATTAATGAAAAACTGTTTTTT.

This clonotype came up many times. The chain employs TRBV4-2 and TRBJ2-2, with TRBD2 matching 12 bases. There are 17 residues in the CDR3. Trimming at V came to 3 bases and at J to 3 bases, leaving 5 bases not matched to a gene. CDR1 is LGHNA and CDR2 is YNFKEQ in the germline V gene. CDR3 in amino acids: CASSQASGGAYTGELFF. The CDR3 coding sequence is TGTGCCAGCAGCCAGGCTAGCGGGGGGGCGTACACCGGGGAGCTGTTTTTT.

This clonotype has ten or more counts. The chain links TRBV6-5 to TRBJ2-7; D perhaps matches TRBD1 (6 bases). This CDR3 comprises 16 residues. From germline, CDR1 is MNHEY and CDR2 SVGAGI. Trimming left V 5 bases short and J 4 bases short, with 21 bases between. The CDR3 spells CASSPVLTQGIYEQYF. CDR3 nucleotides: TGTGCCAGCAGTCCCGTCCTAACACAGGGAATTTACGAGCAGTACTTC.

Many counts were recorded for this clonotype. The chain has TRBV10-2 and TRBJ1-6; 8 bases match TRBD1. Germline-derived CDR1 and CDR2 are WSHSY and SAAADI. With 6 bases clipped from V and 7 bases from J, the junction kept 5 bases outside the gene matches. The CDR3 covers 14 residues. The CDR3 is CASRGDRFNSPLHF. DNA for the CDR3: TGCGCCAGCAGGGGGGACAGGTTCAATTCACCCCTCCACTTT.

This clonotype was recorded at least ten times. This chain joins TRBV3-1 and TRBJ1-3; unclear D gene. The CDR3 extends over 14 amino acids. Deletions cut 4 bases from V and 2 bases from J, with 9 bases between. Germline values: CDR1 LGHDT, CDR2 YNNKEL (reference sequence). CDR3 protein: CASSPWTAGNTIYF. In DNA, the CDR3 is TGTGCCAGCAGCCCCTGGACCGCTGGAAACACCATATATTTT. Complete variable domain (other parts from reference TRBV3-1 and TRBJ1-3): DTAVSQTPKYLVTQMGNDKSIKCEQNLGHDTMYWYKQDSKKFLKIMFSYNNKELIINETVPNRFSPKSPDKAHLNLHINSLELGDSAVYFCASSPWTAGNTIYFGEGSWLTVV.

This clonotype occurred many times. V and J are TRBV16 and TRBJ2-7; D is ambiguous. V lost 4 bases and J lost 2, with 15 bases in between. The CDR3 is 15 residues long. Germline V CDR1 and CDR2: KGHSY, FQNENV. CDR3 sequence (DNA): TGTGCCAGCAGCCCGACGTCCGTCCTTGCCTACGAGCAGTACTTC. Translating it yields CASSPTSVLAYEQYF.

Remarks on this clonotype: This could be a read error, since a much larger clone is one nucleotide away. This sequence joins TRBV19 and TRBJ1-1; D is perhaps TRBD1 (6 bases). CDR1 LNHDA and CDR2 SQIVND come from the germline V gene (reference sequence). The CDR3 runs to 14 residues. The CDR3 region has the DNA TGTGCCTGTAGTACCCGGGACACCTACACTGAAGCTTTCTTT. Translation: CACSTRDTYTEAFF.

This clonotype has just a few counts. The J gene is TRBJ1-2, the V gene TRBV27, with 8 bases lining up with TRBD1. This CDR3 spans 15 amino acids. The junction had 9 bases not matched to a gene; V was cut back by 7 bases and J by 2 bases. Germline values: CDR1 MNHEY, CDR2 SMNVEV (reference sequence). The CDR3 loop is CASNPRQGLNYGYTF. As DNA, the CDR3 is TGTGCCAGCAACCCAAGACAGGGGCTCAACTATGGCTACACCTTC.

The sample holds many counts of this clonotype. The V and J genes are TRBV5-6 and TRBJ1-6; D is unresolved. V was shortened by 4 bases and J by 7 bases, with 18 bases between the two germline ends. Germline values: CDR1 SGHDT, CDR2 YYEEEE. The CDR3 spans 16 residues. DNA of the CDR3: TGTGCCAGCAGCGACCGGGCCCCCAGATGGAATTCACCCCTCCACTTT. Translated, it gives CASSDRAPRWNSPLHF.

This clonotype was counted ten times or more. The chain links TRBV7-9 to TRBJ1-3; D is ambiguous. The CDR3 covers 14 residues. Trimming cost V 1 base and J 2 bases, with 6 bases left between them. Germline V gives CDR1 SEHNR, CDR2 FQNEAQ (reference sequence). The CDR3: CASSLGAAGNTIYF. The CDR3 DNA reads TGTGCCAGCAGCTTAGGAGCGGCTGGAAACACCATATATTTT. Complete variable domain (other parts from reference TRBV7-9 and TRBJ1-3): DTGVSQNPRHKITKRGQNVTFRCDPISEHNRLYWYRQTLGQGPEFLTYFQNEAQLEKSRLLSDRFSAERPKGSFSTLEIQRTEQGDSAMYLCASSLGAAGNTIYFGEGSWLTVV.

In its sample, this clonotype was seen many times. This chain connects TRBV28 to TRBJ2-3, with D possibly being TRBD1 or TRBD2 (5 bases each). The germline V gene has CDR1 MDHEN and CDR2 SYDVKM. Trimming removed 5 bases from V and 2 bases from J, with 11 bases in between. The CDR3 length is 14 residues. The CDR3 sequence: CASSGDGHTDTQYF. The CDR3 coding sequence is TGTGCCAGCAGTGGGGACGGCCACACAGATACGCAGTATTTT.

The sample holds a few counts of this clonotype. The rearrangement joins TRBV29-1 to TRBJ2-3; TRBD1 matches 8 bases. The V and J ends lost 1 base and 0 bases, in that order; junction bases with no gene match: 6. This CDR3 has 16 amino acids. CDR1 SQVTM and CDR2 ANQGSEA come from the germline V gene. CDR3 coding DNA: TGCAGCGTTGAAGCTGGCAGGGGGCATAGCACAGATACGCAGTATTTT. Amino acids: CSVEAGRGHSTDTQYF.

This clonotype was counted at least ten times. The chain links TRBV6-6 to TRBJ1-1; TRBD1 might be the D (6 bases). The V gene lost 6 bases and the J gene lost 4 bases, with 12 bases spanning the gap. CDR1 is MNHNY, CDR2 SVGAGI, per germline (reference sequence). The CDR3 length is 13 residues. Here the CDR3 reads CASSSGQSTEAFF. In DNA, the CDR3 is TGTGCCAGCAGCTCAGGACAGAGCACTGAAGCTTTCTTT.

This clonotype was counted at least ten times. This sequence joins TRBV14 and TRBJ1-1; D not certain. The CDR3 has 13 amino acids. V dropped 0 bases and J dropped 5 bases, with 7 bases sitting between them. CDR1 and CDR2 (germline): SGHDN, FVKESK. CDR3 sequence (DNA): TGTGCCAGCAGCCAAGATGGGGAAACTGAAGCTTTCTTT. It yields the protein CASSQDGETEAFF.

This clonotype was picked up many times. V is TRBV27 and J is TRBJ2-3, with D uncertain. The CDR3 consists of 14 residues. Germline CDR1 and CDR2: MNHEY and SMNVEV (reference sequence). With 3 bases removed from V and 3 bases from J, the gap between germline ends came to 10 bases. CDR3 nucleotide sequence: TGTGCCAGCAGTTTTCGGGCCGGGACAGATACGCAGTATTTT. Its translation: CASSFRAGTDTQYF.

This clonotype was detected many times. The chain has TRBV6-1 and TRBJ1-1; D remains unclear. Trimming pared 2 bases from V and 4 bases from J, leaving 14 bases between. This CDR3 spans 15 amino acids. CDR1 and CDR2 (germline): MNHNS, SASEGT. The CDR3 DNA follows: TGTGCCAGCAGTGAACGAAAGGGTCTTAGCACTGAAGCTTTCTTT. Protein product: CASSERKGLSTEAFF.